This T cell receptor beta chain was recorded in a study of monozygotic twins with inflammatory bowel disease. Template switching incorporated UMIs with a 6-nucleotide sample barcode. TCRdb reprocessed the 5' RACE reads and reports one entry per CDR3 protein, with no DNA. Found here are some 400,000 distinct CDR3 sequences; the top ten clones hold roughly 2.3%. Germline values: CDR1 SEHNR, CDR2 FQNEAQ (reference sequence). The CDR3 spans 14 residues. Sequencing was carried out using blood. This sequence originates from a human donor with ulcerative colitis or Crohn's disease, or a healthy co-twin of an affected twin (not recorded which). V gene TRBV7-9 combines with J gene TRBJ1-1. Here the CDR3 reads CASSLEEAGPEAFF. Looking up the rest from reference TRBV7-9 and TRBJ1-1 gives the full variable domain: DTGVSQNPRHKITKRGQNVTFRCDPISEHNRLYWYRQTLGQGPEFLTYFQNEAQLEKSRLLSDRFSAERPKGSFSTLEIQRTEQGDSAMYLCASSLEEAGPEAFFGQGTRLTVV.